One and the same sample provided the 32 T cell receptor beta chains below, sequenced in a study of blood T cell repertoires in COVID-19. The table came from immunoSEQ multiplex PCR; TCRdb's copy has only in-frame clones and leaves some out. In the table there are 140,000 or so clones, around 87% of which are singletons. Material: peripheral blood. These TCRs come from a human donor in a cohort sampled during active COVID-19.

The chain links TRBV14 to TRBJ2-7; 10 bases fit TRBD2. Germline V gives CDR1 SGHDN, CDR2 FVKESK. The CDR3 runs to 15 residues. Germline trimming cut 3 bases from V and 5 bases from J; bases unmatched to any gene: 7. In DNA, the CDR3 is TGTGCCAGCAGCCATGTGCTAGCGGGAGTAAACGAGCAGTACTTC. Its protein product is CASSHVLAGVNEQYF.

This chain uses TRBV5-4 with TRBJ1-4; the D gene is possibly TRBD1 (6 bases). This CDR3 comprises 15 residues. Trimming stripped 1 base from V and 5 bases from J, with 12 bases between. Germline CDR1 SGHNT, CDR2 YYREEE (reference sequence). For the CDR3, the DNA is TGTGCCAGCAGCTTGCGGGGGAGGGGGAATGAAAAACTGTTTTTT. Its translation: CASSLRGRGNEKLFF.

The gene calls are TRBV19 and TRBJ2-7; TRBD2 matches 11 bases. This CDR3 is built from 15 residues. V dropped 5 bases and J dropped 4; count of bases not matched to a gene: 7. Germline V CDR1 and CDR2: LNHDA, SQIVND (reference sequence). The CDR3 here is CASSPQLAGVYEQYF. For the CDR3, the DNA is TGTGCCAGTAGTCCCCAACTAGCGGGAGTGTACGAGCAGTACTTC. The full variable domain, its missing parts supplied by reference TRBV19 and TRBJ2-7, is DGGITQSPKYLFRKEGQNVTLSCEQNLNHDAMYWYRQDPGQGLRLIYYSQIVNDFQKGDIAEGYSVSREKKESFPLTVTSAQKNPTAFYLCASSPQLAGVYEQYFGPGTRLTVT.

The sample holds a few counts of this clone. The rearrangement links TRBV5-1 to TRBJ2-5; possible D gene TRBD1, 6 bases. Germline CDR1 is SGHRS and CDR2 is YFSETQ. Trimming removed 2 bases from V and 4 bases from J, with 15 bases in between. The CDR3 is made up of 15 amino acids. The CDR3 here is CASSLGARGIETQYF. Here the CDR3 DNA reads TGCGCCAGCAGCTTAGGGGCCAGGGGAATAGAGACCCAGTACTTC.

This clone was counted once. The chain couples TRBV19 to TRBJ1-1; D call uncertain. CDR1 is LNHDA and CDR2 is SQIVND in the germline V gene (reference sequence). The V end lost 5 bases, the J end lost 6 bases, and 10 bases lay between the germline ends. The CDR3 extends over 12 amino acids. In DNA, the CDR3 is TGTGCCAGTAGTTCCACGCGCCCTGAAGCTTTCTTT. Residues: CASSSTRPEAFF.

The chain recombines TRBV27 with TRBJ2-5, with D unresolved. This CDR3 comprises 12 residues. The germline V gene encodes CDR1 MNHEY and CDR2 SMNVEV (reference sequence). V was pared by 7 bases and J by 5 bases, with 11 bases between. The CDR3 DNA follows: TGTGCCAGCACGTCGATAGATGAGACCCAGTACTTC. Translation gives CASTSIDETQYF.

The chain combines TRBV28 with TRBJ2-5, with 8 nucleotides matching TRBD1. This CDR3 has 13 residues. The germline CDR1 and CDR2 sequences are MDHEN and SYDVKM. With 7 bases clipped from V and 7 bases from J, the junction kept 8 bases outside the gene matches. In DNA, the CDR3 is TGTGCCAGCACGGCAGGGGGCCCGGGGACCCAGTACTTC. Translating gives CASTAGGPGTQYF.

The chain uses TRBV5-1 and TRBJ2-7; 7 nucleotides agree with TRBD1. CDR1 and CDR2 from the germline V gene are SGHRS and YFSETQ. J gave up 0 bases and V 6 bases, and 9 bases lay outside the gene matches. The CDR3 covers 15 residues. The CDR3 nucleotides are TGCGCCAGCACCCCGGGGACAGCCTTCTCCTACGAGCAGTACTTC. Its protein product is CASTPGTAFSYEQYF.

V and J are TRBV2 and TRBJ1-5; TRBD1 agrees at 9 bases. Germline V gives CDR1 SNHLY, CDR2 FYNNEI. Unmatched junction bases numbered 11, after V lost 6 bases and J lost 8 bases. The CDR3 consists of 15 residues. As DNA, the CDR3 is TGTGCCAGCAGCGCTTCACAGGGGGCCGGGGAGCCCCAGCATTTT. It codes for CASSASQGAGEPQHF.

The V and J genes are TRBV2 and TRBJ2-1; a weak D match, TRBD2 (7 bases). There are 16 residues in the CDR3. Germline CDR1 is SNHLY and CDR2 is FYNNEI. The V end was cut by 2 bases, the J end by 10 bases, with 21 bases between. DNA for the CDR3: TGTGCCAGCAGTGAACGAGGTCTGGCGGGGGCCCGAGAGCAGTTCTTC. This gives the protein CASSERGLAGAREQFF. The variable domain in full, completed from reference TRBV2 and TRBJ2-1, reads EPEVTQTPSHQVTQMGQEVILRCVPISNHLYFYWYRQILGQKVEFLVSFYNNEISEKSEIFDDQFSVERPDGSNFTLKIRSTKLEDSAMYFCASSERGLAGAREQFFGPGTRLTVL.

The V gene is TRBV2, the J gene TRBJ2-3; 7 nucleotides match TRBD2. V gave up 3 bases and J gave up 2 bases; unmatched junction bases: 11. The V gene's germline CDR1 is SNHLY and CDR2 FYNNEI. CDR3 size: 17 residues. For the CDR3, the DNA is TGTGCCAGCAGTGATGTGGGGCTGGGGGGGGTCACAGATACGCAGTATTTT. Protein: CASSDVGLGGVTDTQYF.

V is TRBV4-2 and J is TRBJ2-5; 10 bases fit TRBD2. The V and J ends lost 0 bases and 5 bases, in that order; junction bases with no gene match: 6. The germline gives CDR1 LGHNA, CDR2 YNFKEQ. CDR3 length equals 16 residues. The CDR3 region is CASSQDPSGGDETQYF. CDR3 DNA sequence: TGTGCCAGCAGCCAAGACCCCAGCGGGGGGGACGAGACCCAGTACTTC.

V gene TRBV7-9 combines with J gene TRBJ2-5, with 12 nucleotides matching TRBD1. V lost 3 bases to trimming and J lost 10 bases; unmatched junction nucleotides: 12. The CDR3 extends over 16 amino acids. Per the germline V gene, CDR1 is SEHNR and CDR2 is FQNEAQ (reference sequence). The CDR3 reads CASSFEGTGGLASQYF. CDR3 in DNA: TGTGCCAGCAGCTTTGAAGGGACAGGGGGCCTAGCGAGCCAGTACTTC.

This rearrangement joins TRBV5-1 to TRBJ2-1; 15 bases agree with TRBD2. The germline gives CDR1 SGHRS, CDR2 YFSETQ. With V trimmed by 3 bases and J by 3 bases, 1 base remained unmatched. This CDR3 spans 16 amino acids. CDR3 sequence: CASSSGLAGGYNEQFF. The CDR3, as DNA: TGCGCCAGCAGCTCGGGACTAGCGGGAGGCTACAATGAGCAGTTCTTC.

CDR3: CASSLSTGTGGYEQYF. Here the CDR3 DNA reads TGCGCCAGCAGCTTGTCTACCGGGACAGGGGGCTACGAGCAGTACTTC. The genes are TRBV5-1 and TRBJ2-7; 11 bases are shared with TRBD1. Germline CDR1 and CDR2: SGHRS and YFSETQ. V lost 1 base, J lost 3 bases, and 6 bases stayed unmatched. This CDR3 contains 16 residues. Variable domain in full (rest from reference TRBV5-1 and TRBJ2-7): KAGVTQTPRYLIKTRGQQVTLSCSPISGHRSVSWYQQTPGQGLQFLFEYFSETQRNKGNFPGRFSGRQFSNSRSEMNVSTLELGDSALYLCASSLSTGTGGYEQYFGPGTRLTVT.

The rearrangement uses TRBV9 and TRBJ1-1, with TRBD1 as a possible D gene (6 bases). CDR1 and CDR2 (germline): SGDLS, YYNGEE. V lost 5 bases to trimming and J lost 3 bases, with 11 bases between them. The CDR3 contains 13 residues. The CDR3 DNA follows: TGTGCCAGCAGGGACAGATCGGACACTGAAGCTTTCTTT. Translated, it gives CASRDRSDTEAFF.

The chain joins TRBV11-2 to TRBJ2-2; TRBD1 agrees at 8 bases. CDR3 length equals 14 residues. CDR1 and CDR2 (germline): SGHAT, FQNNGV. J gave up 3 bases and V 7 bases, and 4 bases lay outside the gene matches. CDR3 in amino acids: CASTGTGYTGELFF. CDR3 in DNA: TGTGCCAGCACCGGGACAGGCTACACCGGGGAGCTGTTTTTT.

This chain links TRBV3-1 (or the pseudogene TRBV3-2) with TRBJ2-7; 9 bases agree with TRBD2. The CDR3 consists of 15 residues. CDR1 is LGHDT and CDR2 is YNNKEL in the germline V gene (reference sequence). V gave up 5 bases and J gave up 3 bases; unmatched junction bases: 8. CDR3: CASSTQRGAHYEQYF. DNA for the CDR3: TGTGCCAGCAGCACCCAGCGGGGGGCCCACTACGAGCAGTACTTC.

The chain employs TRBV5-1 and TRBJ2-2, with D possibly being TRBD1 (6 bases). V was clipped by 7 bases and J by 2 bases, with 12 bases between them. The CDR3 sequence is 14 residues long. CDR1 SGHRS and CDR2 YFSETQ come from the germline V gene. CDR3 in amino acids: CASSQGPNTGELFF. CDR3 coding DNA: TGCGCCAGCTCACAGGGACCCAACACCGGGGAGCTGTTTTTT.

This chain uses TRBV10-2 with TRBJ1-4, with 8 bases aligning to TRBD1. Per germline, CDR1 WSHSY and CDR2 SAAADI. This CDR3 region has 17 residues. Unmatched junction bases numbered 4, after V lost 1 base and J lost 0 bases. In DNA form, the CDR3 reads TGCGCCAGCAGTGAGTGGGACAGGCTTGCAACTAATGAAAAACTGTTTTTT. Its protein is CASSEWDRLATNEKLFF.

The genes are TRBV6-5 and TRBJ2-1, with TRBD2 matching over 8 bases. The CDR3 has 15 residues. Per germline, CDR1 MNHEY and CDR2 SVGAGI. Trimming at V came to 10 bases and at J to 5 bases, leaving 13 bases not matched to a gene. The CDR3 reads CATHRGGFRNNEQFF. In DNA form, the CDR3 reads TGTGCCACCCATCGGGGGGGCTTCCGGAACAATGAGCAGTTCTTC.

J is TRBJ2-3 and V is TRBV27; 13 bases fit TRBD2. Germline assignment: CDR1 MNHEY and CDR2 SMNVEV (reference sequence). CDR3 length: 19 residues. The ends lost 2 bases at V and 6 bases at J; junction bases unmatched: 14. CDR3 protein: CASSLEGRTSGGRTDTQYF. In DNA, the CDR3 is TGTGCCAGCAGTTTAGAGGGCCGGACTAGCGGGGGCAGAACGGATACGCAGTATTTT.

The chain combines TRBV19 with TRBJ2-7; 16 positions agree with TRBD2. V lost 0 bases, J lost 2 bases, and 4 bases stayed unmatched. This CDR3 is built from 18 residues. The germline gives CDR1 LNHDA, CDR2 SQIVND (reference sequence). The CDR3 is CASSIDAGTSGRAYEQYF. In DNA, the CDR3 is TGTGCCAGTAGTATAGATGCGGGGACTAGCGGGAGGGCCTACGAGCAGTACTTC.

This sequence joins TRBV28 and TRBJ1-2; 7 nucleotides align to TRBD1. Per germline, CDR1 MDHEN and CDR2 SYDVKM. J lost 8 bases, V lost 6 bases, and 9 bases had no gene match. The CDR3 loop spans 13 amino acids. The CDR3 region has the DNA TGTGCCAGCAGCAACCAGGGGGTGCGGGGCTACACCTTC. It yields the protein CASSNQGVRGYTF.

CDR3 in amino acids: CASSSGQGQEKLFF. The CDR3 DNA reads as TGTGCCAGCAGCTCGGGACAGGGGCAAGAAAAACTGTTTTTT. This chain connects TRBV7-9 to TRBJ1-4; TRBD1 agrees at 10 bases. With 4 bases clipped from V and 8 bases from J, the junction kept 4 bases outside the gene matches. From germline, CDR1 is SEHNR and CDR2 FQNEAQ (reference sequence). There are 14 residues in the CDR3.

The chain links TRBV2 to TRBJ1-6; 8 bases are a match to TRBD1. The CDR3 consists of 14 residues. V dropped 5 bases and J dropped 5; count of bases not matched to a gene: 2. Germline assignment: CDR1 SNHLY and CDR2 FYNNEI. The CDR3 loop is CASSWTGNNSPLHF. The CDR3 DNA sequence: TGTGCCAGCAGTTGGACAGGGAATAATTCACCCCTCCACTTT.

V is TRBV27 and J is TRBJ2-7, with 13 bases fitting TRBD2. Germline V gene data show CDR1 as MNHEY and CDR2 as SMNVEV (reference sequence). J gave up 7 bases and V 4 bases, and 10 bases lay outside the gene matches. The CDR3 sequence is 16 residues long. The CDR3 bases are TGTGCCAGCAGTTCCCCCCGGACTAGCGGGAGTCCGGAGCAGTACTTC. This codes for CASSSPRTSGSPEQYF.

CDR3 sequence (DNA): TGCGCCAGCAGCTCCTTCTCGGGGGGTCCCACAGATACGCAGTATTTT. This translates into CASSSFSGGPTDTQYF. The V gene is TRBV5-1, the J gene TRBJ2-3; 7 bases match TRBD2. The CDR3 is 16 residues long. V lost 3 bases to trimming and J lost 2 bases; unmatched junction nucleotides: 9. The germline gives CDR1 SGHRS, CDR2 YFSETQ.

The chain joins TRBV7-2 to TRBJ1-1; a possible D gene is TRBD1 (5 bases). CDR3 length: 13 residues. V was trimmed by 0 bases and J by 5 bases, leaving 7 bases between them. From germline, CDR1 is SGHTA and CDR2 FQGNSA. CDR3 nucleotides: TGTGCCAGCAGCTTAGCGAAGGGGACTGAAGCTTTCTTT. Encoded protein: CASSLAKGTEAFF.

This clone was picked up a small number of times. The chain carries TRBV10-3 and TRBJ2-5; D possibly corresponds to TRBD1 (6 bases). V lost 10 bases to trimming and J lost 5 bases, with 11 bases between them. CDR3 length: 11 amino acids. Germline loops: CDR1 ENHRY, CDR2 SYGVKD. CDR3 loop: CATGQGETQYF. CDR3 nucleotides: TGTGCCACGGGGCAGGGGGAGACCCAGTACTTC.

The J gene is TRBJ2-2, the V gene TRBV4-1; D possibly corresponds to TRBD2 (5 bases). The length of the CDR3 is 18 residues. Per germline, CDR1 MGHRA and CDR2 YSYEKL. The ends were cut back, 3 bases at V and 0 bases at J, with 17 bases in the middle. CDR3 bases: TGCGCCAGCAGCCACCTAGGGCGGGCGGACTCGAACACCGGGGAGCTGTTTTTT. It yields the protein CASSHLGRADSNTGELFF.

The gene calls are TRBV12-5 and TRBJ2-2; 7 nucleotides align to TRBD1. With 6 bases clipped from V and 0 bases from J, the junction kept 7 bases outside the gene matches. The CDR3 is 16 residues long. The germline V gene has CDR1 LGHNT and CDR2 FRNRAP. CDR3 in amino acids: CASGSGQSSNTGELFF. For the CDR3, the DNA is TGTGCTAGTGGCTCGGGACAGAGCTCGAACACCGGGGAGCTGTTTTTT.